These 4 T cell receptor beta chains came from one sample sequenced in a study of control samples from healthy donors and cancer patients. The data were produced by immunoSEQ multiplex PCR, yet TCRdb's version contains in-frame clones alone and is incomplete. The sample contains just under 100,000 clones, just over 90% of which appear only once. Sequencing input: blood. Receptor source: a man aged 18 to 30 in good health.

The V gene is TRBV19, the J gene TRBJ2-7; TRBD2 is a possible D gene (6 bases). CDR1 and CDR2 (germline): LNHDA, SQIVND (reference sequence). The V gene lost 4 bases and the J gene lost 4 bases, with 17 bases spanning the gap. This CDR3 is built from 15 residues. This chain's CDR3 is CASSRVGQGGYEQYF. DNA for the CDR3: TGTGCCAGTAGTAGGGTCGGGCAGGGAGGTTACGAGCAGTACTTC.

The genes are TRBV6-5 and TRBJ2-1, with TRBD2 matching 16 bases. The CDR3 totals 15 residues. Germline assignment: CDR1 MNHEY and CDR2 SVGAGI. V lost 6 bases and J lost 6; bases outside the gene matches: 2. Here the CDR3 DNA reads TGTGCCAGCAGCGGGACTAGCGGGGGGGCCAATGAGCAGTTCTTC. Its protein product is CASSGTSGGANEQFF.

This clone came up a few times. This sequence joins TRBV7-9 and TRBJ1-4; no clear D gene. V lost 1 base to trimming and J lost 8 bases, with 8 bases between them. Germline lookup yields CDR1 SEHNR and CDR2 FQNEAQ (reference sequence). This CDR3 has 13 amino acids. The CDR3 reads CASSLGEREKLFF. The CDR3, as DNA: TGTGCCAGCAGCTTAGGGGAGAGAGAAAAACTGTTTTTT.

The DNA of the CDR3 is TGTGCCAGCAGCCAAGTTCTCAATACGGGACGTTGGGGCACTGAAGCTTTCTTT. This translates into CASSQVLNTGRWGTEAFF. The rearrangement links TRBV4-2 to TRBJ1-1; D might be TRBD1 (5 bases). CDR3 size: 18 residues. V was pared by 1 base and J by 4 bases, with 22 bases between. CDR1 and CDR2 (germline): LGHNA, YNFKEQ.